These 7 T cell receptor beta chains share one sample of origin, sequenced in a study of metastatic and nonmetastatic thyroid tumors. Nobody among the patients had been given any treatment before thyroid surgery. Via MiXCR, TCRdb re-called the PCR reads. The table includes 45,000 to 65,000 clones, more than 20% detected once. Sample: blood. The receptors come from a female donor with papillary thyroid cancer or a benign thyroid nodule (not recorded which). Some clones in this sample may be carry-over from other donors' samples.

V usage is TRBV30 and J usage is TRBJ1-1; no clear D gene. Germline loops: CDR1 GTSNPN, CDR2 SVGIG (reference sequence). V lost 5 bases and J 5 bases, leaving 15 bases between the germline ends. The CDR3 runs 13 residues. CDR3 nucleotides: TGTGCCTGGGGGTCGTGGGCTGGTACTGAAGCTTTCTTT. Protein sequence: CAWGSWAGTEAFF.

This clone has at least ten counts. DNA for the CDR3: TGTGCCAGCAGTTTATTAGGGACAGGCGACAATGAGCAGTTCTTC. Amino acid sequence: CASSLLGTGDNEQFF. The chain joins TRBV12-3 or TRBV12-4 to TRBJ2-1; 8 bases line up with TRBD1. V dropped 2 bases and J dropped 5; count of bases not matched to a gene: 5. The CDR3 is 15 amino acids.

This clone was seen at least ten times. The V call is TRBV2, the J call TRBJ2-2, with 7 bases lining up with TRBD2. The CDR3 runs to 12 residues. V shed 8 bases, J shed 5 bases, and the junction held 2 bases outside the gene matches. Germline V gene sequence: CDR1 SNHLY, CDR2 FYNNEI. CDR3 residues: CASWGGTGELFF. The CDR3, as DNA: TGTGCCAGCTGGGGGGGGACCGGGGAGCTGTTTTTT.

This clone was seen many times. V usage is TRBV15 and J usage is TRBJ2-4, with 11 bases that match TRBD1. This CDR3 has 16 amino acids. The V gene's germline CDR1 is LNHNV and CDR2 YYDKDF (reference sequence). Losses at the gene ends were 4 bases for V and 3 bases for J; bases not matched to a gene: 5. The CDR3 loop reads CATSTGTGGVKNIQYF. CDR3 nucleotides: TGTGCCACCAGCACCGGGACAGGGGGGGTCAAAAACATTCAGTACTTC.

In this sample, this clone turned up many times. V gene TRBV5-1 combines with J gene TRBJ2-1, with TRBD2 identical over 8 bases. Germline loops: CDR1 SGHRS, CDR2 YFSETQ. V dropped 5 bases and J dropped 8; count of bases not matched to a gene: 9. This CDR3 has 14 residues. As DNA, the CDR3 is TGCGCCAGCAGGAGGGTAGCGGGGTACGATGAGCAGTTCTTC. Its protein is CASRRVAGYDEQFF.

This clone was detected ten times or more. V and J are TRBV18 and TRBJ2-1, with 9 bases lining up with TRBD1. This CDR3 contains 13 residues. The V segment lost 5 bases and the J segment 7 bases; nucleotides outside the gene matches: 3. CDR1 and CDR2 (germline): KGHSH, LQKENI. As DNA, the CDR3 is TGTGCCAGCTCAACGACAGGGGGGAATGAGCAGTTCTTC. It is translated as CASSTTGGNEQFF.

This clone was counted at least ten times. The V call is TRBV2, the J call TRBJ2-5; 8 bases are shared with TRBD1. Germline CDR1 and CDR2: SNHLY and FYNNEI. The CDR3 loop spans 13 amino acids. The junction had 5 bases not matched to a gene; V was cut back by 6 bases and J by 5 bases. CDR3 protein: CASSPGGVETQYF. The CDR3, as DNA: TGTGCCAGCAGCCCAGGGGGCGTCGAGACCCAGTACTTC.